This T cell receptor (beta chain) was found in a study of CD8+ T cells in alopecia areata. Extraction and reverse transcription of RNA yielded cDNA as the sequencing template. Measured with immunoSEQ multiplex PCR; TCRdb has only the in-frame clones, and not every one. The data hold approximately 200,000 clones, with 55% to 70% observed a single time. On this clone: The antigen remains unidentified. This same CDR3 is encoded by further DNA sequences in the sample.

Trimming pared 2 bases from V and 1 base from J, leaving 8 bases between. The CDR3 runs to 13 residues. Germline V gene data show CDR1 as GTSNPN and CDR2 as SVGIG (reference sequence). Study observations and caveats: Amid tofacitinib therapy, many expanded lesional clones stayed present in scalp and blood.

The treatment was: oral pan-JAK inhibitor, 5-10 mg twice daily. The J gene is TRBJ1-1, the V gene TRBV30, with a tentative D call TRBD1 (6 bases). The sample consisted of CD4+ T cells sorted from blood, taken at week 4, from a patient treated with tofacitinib. The receptor's source is a human donor with alopecia areata. CDR3 protein: CAWSKQGNTEAFF. The CDR3 bases are TGTGCCTGGAGTAAACAGGGGAACACTGAAGCTTTCTTT.